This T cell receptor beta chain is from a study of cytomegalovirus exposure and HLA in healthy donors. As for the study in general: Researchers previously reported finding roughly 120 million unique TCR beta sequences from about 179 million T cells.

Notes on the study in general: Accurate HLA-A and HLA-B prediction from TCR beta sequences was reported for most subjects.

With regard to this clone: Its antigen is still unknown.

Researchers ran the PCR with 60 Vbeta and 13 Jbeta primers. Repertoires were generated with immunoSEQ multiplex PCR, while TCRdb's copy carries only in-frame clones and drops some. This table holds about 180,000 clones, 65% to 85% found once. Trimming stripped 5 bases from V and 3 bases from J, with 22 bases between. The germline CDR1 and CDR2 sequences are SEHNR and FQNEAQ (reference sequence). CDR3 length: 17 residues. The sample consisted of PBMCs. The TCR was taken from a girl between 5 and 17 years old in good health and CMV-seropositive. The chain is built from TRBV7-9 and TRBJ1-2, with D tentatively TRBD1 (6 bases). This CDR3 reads CASSLRGQGLLDYGYTF. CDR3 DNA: TGTGCCAGCAGCCTTCGGGGACAAGGACTGCTAGACTATGGCTACACCTTC.